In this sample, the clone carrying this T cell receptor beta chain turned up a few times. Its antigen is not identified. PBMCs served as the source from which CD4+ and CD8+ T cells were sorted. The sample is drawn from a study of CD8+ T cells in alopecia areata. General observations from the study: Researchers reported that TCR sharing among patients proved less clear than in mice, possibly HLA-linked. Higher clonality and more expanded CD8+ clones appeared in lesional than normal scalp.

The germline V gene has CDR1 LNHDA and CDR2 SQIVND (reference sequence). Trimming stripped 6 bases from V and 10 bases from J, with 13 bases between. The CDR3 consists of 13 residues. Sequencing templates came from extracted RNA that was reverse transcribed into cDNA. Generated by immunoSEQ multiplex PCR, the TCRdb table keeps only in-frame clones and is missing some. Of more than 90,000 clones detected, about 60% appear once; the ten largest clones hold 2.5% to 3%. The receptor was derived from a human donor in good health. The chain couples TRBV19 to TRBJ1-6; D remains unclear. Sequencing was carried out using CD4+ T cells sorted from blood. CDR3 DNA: TGTGCCAGTAGGGCATCCCCGGGGTCACCCCTCCACTTT. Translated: CASRASPGSPLHF.